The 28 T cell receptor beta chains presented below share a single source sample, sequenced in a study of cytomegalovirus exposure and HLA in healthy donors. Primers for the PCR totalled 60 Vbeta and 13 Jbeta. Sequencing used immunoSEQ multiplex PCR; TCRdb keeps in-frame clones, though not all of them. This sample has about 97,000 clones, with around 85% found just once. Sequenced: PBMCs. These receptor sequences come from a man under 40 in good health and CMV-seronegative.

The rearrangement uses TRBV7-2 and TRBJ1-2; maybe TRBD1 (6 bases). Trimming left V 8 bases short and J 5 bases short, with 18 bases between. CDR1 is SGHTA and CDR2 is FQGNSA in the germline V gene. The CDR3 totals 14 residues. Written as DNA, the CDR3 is TGTGCCAGCCAGCGGGACACTACATTTTATGGCTACACCTTC. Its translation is CASQRDTTFYGYTF.

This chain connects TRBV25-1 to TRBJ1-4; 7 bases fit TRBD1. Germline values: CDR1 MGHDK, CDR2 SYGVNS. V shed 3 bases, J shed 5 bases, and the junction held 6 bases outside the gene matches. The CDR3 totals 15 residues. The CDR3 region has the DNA TGTGCCAGCAGTGACTATGGCAGGGGGAATGAAAAACTGTTTTTT. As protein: CASSDYGRGNEKLFF.

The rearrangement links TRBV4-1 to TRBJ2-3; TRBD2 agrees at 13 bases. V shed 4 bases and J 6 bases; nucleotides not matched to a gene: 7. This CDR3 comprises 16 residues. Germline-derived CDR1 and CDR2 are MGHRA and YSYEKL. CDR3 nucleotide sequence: TGCGCCAGCAGCCCCTGGACTAGCGGGGGTGGTGATACGCAGTATTTT. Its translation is CASSPWTSGGGDTQYF.

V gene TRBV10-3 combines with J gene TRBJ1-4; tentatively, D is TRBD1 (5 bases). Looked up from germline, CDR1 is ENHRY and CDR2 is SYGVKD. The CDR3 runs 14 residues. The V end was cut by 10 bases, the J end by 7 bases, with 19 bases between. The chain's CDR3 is CASTSGKNGEKLFF. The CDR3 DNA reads TGTGCCAGCACCTCAGGGAAGAACGGTGAAAAACTGTTTTTT.

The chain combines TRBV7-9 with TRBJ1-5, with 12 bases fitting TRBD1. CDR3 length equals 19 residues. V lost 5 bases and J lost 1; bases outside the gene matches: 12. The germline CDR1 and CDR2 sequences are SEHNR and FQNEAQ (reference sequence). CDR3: CASSTSGTGGGRSNQPQHF. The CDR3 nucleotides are TGTGCCAGCAGCACATCCGGGACAGGGGGCGGAAGGAGCAATCAGCCCCAGCATTTT.

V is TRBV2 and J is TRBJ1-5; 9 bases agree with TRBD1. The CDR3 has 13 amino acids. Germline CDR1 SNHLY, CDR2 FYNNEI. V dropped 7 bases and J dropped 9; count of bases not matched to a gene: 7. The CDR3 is CASMGQGLLPQHF. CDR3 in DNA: TGTGCCAGCATGGGACAGGGTTTGTTGCCCCAGCATTTT.

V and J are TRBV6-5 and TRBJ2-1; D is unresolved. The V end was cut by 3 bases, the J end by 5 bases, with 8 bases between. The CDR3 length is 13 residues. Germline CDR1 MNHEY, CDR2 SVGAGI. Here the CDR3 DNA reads TGTGCCAGCAGTTATCGGCGGAACAATGAGCAGTTCTTC. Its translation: CASSYRRNNEQFF.

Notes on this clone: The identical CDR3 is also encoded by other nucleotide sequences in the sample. The CDR3 DNA reads TGTGCCAGCGGTAGGGGTGGACAGGGGAACGAAAAACTGTTTTTT. It codes for CASGRGGQGNEKLFF. The chain is built from TRBV7-9 and TRBJ1-4; 9 positions agree with TRBD1. V lost 8 bases, J lost 8 bases, and 12 bases stayed unmatched. Per the germline V gene, CDR1 is SEHNR and CDR2 is FQNEAQ (reference sequence). The CDR3 spans 15 residues.

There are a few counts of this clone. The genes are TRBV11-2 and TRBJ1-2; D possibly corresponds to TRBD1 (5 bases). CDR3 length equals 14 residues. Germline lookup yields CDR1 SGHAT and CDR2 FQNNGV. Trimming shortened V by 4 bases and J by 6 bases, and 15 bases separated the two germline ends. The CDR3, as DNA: TGTGCCAGCAGCTCACTCCAGGGTGCGGATGGCTACACCTTC. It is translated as CASSSLQGADGYTF.

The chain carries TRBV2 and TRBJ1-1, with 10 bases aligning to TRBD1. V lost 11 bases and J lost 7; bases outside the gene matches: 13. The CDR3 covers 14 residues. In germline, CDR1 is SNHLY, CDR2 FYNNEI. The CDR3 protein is CAGIQRQGALEAFF. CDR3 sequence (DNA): TGTGCCGGCATCCAGCGACAGGGGGCCCTTGAAGCTTTCTTT.

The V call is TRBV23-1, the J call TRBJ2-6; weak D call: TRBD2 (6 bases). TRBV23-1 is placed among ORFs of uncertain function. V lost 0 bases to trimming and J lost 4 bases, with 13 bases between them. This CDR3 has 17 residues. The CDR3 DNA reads TGCGCCAGCAGTCAATCTTTTGGAGGGTCCGGGGCCAACGTCCTGACTTTC. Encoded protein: CASSQSFGGSGANVLTF.

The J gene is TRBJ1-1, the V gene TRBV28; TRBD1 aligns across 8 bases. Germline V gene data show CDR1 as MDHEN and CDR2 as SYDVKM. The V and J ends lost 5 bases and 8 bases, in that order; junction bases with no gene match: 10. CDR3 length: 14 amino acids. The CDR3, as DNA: TGTGCCAGCAGTCCGCTTGGGGGACAGGAGGAAGCTTTCTTT. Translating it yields CASSPLGGQEEAFF.

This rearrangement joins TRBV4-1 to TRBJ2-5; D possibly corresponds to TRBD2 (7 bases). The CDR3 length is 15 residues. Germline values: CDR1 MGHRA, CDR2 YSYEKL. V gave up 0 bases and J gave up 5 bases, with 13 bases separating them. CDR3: CASSQEGGALETQYF. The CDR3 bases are TGCGCCAGCAGCCAAGAAGGGGGGGCGTTGGAGACCCAGTACTTC.

The CDR3 sequence: CASSLELSYEQYF. The CDR3, as DNA: TGCGCCAGCAGCTTGGAACTCTCCTACGAGCAGTACTTC. The V call is TRBV5-1, the J call TRBJ2-7; D remains unclear. The CDR3 is 13 amino acids. Germline CDR1 is SGHRS and CDR2 is YFSETQ. With 0 bases removed from V and 0 bases from J, the gap between germline ends came to 4 bases.

This CDR3 reads CASRPPTNYEQYF. Here the CDR3 DNA reads TGTGCCAGCAGACCACCCACTAACTACGAGCAGTACTTC. The chain joins TRBV5-5 to TRBJ2-7; D is unclear. Germline CDR1 SGHKS, CDR2 YYEKEE (reference sequence). V lost 5 bases to trimming and J lost 3 bases, with 12 bases between them. The CDR3 is 13 residues long. The full variable domain, in which reference TRBV5-5 and TRBJ2-7 provide the parts outside the CDR3, is DAGVTQSPTHLIKTRGQQVTLRCSPISGHKSVSWYQQVLGQGPQFIFQYYEKEERGRGNFPDRFSARQFPNYSSELNVNALLLGDSALYLCASRPPTNYEQYFGPGTRLTVT.

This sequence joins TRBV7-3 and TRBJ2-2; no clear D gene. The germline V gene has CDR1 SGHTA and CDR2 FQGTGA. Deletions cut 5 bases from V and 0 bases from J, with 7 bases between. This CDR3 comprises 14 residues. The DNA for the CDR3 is TGTGCCAGCAGCCCCCGCGCGAACACCGGGGAGCTGTTTTTT. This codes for CASSPRANTGELFF.

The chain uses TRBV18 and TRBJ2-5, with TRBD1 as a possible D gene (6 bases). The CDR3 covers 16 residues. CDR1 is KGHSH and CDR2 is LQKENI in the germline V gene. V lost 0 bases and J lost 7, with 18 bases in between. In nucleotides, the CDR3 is TGTGCCAGCTCACCACCGGGGGCAGGGGATCTTTGGACCCAGTACTTC. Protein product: CASSPPGAGDLWTQYF.

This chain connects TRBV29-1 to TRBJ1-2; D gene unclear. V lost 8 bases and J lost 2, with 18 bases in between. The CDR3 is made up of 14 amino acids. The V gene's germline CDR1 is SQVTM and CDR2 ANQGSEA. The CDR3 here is CSLRLLSENYGYTF. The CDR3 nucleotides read TGCAGCCTTCGTTTACTATCCGAGAACTATGGCTACACCTTC.

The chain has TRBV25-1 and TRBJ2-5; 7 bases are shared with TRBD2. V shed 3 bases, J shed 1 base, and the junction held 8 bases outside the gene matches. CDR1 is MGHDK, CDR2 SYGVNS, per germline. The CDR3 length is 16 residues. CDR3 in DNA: TGTGCCAGCAGTGAGATTAGAGGGAGGGCCCAAGAGACCCAGTACTTC. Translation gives CASSEIRGRAQETQYF.

The CDR3 bases are TGTGCCAGCAGTGTCACATCCACAGATACGCAGTATTTT. Translating gives CASSVTSTDTQYF. The rearrangement links TRBV6-1 to TRBJ2-3; no clear D gene. The V gene's germline CDR1 is MNHNS and CDR2 SASEGT. V lost 4 bases and J lost 2, with 7 bases in between. The CDR3 contains 13 residues.

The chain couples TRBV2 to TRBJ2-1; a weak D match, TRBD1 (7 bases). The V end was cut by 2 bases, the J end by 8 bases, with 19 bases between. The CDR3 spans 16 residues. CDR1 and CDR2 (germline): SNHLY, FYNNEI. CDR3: CASSELGGGAADEQFF. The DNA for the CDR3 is TGTGCCAGCAGTGAACTTGGAGGGGGCGCGGCGGATGAGCAGTTCTTC.

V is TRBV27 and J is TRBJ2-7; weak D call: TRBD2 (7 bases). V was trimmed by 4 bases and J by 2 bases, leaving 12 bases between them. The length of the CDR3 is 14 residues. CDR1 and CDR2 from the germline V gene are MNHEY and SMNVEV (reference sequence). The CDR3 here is CASSSGGHAYEQYF. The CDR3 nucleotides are TGTGCCAGCAGTTCCGGGGGGCACGCCTACGAGCAGTACTTC.

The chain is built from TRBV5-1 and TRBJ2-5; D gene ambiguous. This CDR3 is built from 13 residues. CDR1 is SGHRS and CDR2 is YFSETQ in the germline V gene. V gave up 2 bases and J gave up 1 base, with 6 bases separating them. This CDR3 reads CASSFRVQETQYF. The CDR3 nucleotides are TGCGCCAGCAGCTTCCGAGTCCAAGAGACCCAGTACTTC.

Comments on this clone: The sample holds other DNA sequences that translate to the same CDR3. The CDR3 loop is CSVGPGTRYNEQFF. The DNA for the CDR3 is TGCAGCGTTGGCCCTGGGACTAGGTACAATGAGCAGTTCTTC. The chain uses TRBV29-1 and TRBJ2-1; TRBD2 matches at 8 bases. J gave up 4 bases and V 4 bases, and 6 bases lay outside the gene matches. The CDR3 consists of 14 residues. Germline CDR1 reads SQVTM; CDR2 reads ANQGSEA.

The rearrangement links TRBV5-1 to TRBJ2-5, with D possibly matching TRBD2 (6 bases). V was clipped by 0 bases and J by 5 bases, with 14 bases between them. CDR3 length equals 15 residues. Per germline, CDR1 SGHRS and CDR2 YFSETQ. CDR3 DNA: TGCGCCAGCAGCTTGGAGATGGGTCGGGGGGAGACCCAGTACTTC. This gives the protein CASSLEMGRGETQYF.

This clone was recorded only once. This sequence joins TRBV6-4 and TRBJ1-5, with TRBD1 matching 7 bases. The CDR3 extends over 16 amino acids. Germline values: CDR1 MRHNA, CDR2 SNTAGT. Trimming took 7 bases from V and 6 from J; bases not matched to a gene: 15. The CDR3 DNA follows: TGTGCCAGCACCACCTATAAGACAGGGTGCTTTCAGCCCCAGCATTTT. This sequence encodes CASTTYKTGCFQPQHF.

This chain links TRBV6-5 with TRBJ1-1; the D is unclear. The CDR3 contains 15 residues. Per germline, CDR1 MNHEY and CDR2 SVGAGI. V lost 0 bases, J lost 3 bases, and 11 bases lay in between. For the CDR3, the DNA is TGTGCCAGCAGTTACTCGAATGGGCCCGACACTGAAGCTTTCTTT. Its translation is CASSYSNGPDTEAFF.

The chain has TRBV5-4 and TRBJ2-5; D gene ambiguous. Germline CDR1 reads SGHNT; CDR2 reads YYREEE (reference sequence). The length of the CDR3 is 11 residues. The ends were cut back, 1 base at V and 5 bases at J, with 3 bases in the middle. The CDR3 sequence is CASSLSETQYF. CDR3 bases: TGTGCCAGCAGCTTGTCTGAGACCCAGTACTTC.